This passage covers 30 T cell receptor beta chains from one sample sequenced in a study of blood T cell repertoires in COVID-19. Assay: immunoSEQ multiplex PCR; the TCRdb copy retains only in-frame clones and omits some. The table has about 180,000 clones, more than 75% seen once. Sequenced: peripheral blood. The receptors come from a woman aged 45-65 years with COVID-19, enrolled during active disease.

The CDR3 here is CASSFFASADTQYF. The CDR3 DNA reads TGTGCCAGCAGTTTCTTCGCGAGTGCAGATACGCAGTATTTT. The chain joins TRBV27 to TRBJ2-3; no definite D call. Germline assignment: CDR1 MNHEY and CDR2 SMNVEV (reference sequence). CDR3 length: 14 residues. Trimming stripped 3 bases from V and 4 bases from J, with 11 bases between.

The J gene is TRBJ2-1, the V gene TRBV13, with D possibly being TRBD1 (5 bases). Between the trimmed V and J ends, which lost 6 bases and 0 bases, there was a span of 12 bases. Germline V gene data show CDR1 as PRHDT and CDR2 as FYEKMQ (reference sequence). The CDR3 is made up of 15 amino acids. The DNA for the CDR3 is TGTGCCAGCAGTCTACAGGTTAGCTCCTACAATGAGCAGTTCTTC. Translation gives CASSLQVSSYNEQFF.

Written as DNA, the CDR3 is TGCGCCAGCAGCTTTGACAGGCCAATAACAGAGACCCAGTACTTC. Translated: CASSFDRPITETQYF. This chain joins TRBV5-1 and TRBJ2-5; the D gene is possibly TRBD1 (6 bases). The CDR3 is 15 amino acids. From germline, CDR1 is SGHRS and CDR2 YFSETQ. V was shortened by 2 bases and J by 4 bases, with 15 bases between the two germline ends.

This clone was observed a single time. This chain connects TRBV10-3 to TRBJ2-3; maybe TRBD2 (5 bases). V lost 11 bases and J 0 bases, leaving 15 bases between the germline ends. Germline V lookup: CDR1 ENHRY, CDR2 SYGVKD. The CDR3 is 14 amino acids. CDR3 nucleotide sequence: TGTGCCCTGCGGCAGGACTCTAGCACAGATACGCAGTATTTT. Translated: CALRQDSSTDTQYF.

The V gene is TRBV30, the J gene TRBJ1-1, with D maybe TRBD1 (6 bases). CDR3 size: 13 residues. V shed 4 bases and J shed 7 bases, with 16 bases lying between them. Per germline, CDR1 GTSNPN and CDR2 SVGIG (reference sequence). The CDR3 DNA is TGTGCCTGGAAAGCAGGGGATCATTTTGAAGCTTTCTTT. Protein sequence: CAWKAGDHFEAFF.

J is TRBJ2-5 and V is TRBV19, with 8 positions matching TRBD2. This CDR3 has 16 residues. The trim removed 6 bases at V and 2 bases at J, leaving 11 bases unmatched. Per germline, CDR1 LNHDA and CDR2 SQIVND (reference sequence). This CDR3 reads CASSPGGAGVQETQYF. In nucleotides, the CDR3 is TGTGCCAGTAGCCCGGGGGGAGCGGGGGTTCAAGAGACCCAGTACTTC.

The chain uses TRBV2 and TRBJ1-6; 7 bases are shared with TRBD1. This CDR3 contains 15 residues. J lost 7 bases, V lost 6 bases, and 9 bases had no gene match. The germline gives CDR1 SNHLY, CDR2 FYNNEI. CDR3 amino acids: CASRKNRGGNSPLHF. The DNA for the CDR3 is TGTGCCAGCAGGAAAAACAGGGGTGGCAATTCACCCCTCCACTTT.

CDR3 loop: CASSPGTSMETQYF. CDR3 coding DNA: TGTGCCAGCAGTCCAGGGACTAGCATGGAGACCCAGTACTTC. The chain is built from TRBV28 and TRBJ2-5; 9 bases fit TRBD2. Trimming removed 5 bases from V and 5 bases from J; junction bases left unmatched: 6. This CDR3 has 14 residues. CDR1 is MDHEN and CDR2 is SYDVKM in the germline V gene.

The CDR3 DNA is TGTGCCAGCACCCTTAGGGAGGGGGGTCAGCCCCAGCATTTT. This translates into CASTLREGGQPQHF. The chain employs TRBV7-2 and TRBJ1-5; a weak D match, TRBD1 (6 bases). The V end lost 7 bases, the J end lost 6 bases, and 16 bases lay between the germline ends. The germline V gene encodes CDR1 SGHTA and CDR2 FQGNSA. The length of the CDR3 is 14 residues.

This rearrangement joins TRBV28 to TRBJ1-5; 8 bases align to TRBD1. The ends lost 6 bases at V and 7 bases at J; junction bases unmatched: 14. This CDR3 region has 16 residues. The germline V gene has CDR1 MDHEN and CDR2 SYDVKM. Here the CDR3 reads CASSPPTTGVGQPQHF. The CDR3 nucleotides are TGTGCCAGCAGCCCACCTACGACAGGGGTAGGCCAGCCCCAGCATTTT.

This chain's CDR3 is CASSVVTGAGTEQFF. In DNA form, the CDR3 reads TGTGCCAGCAGCGTAGTAACGGGAGCCGGAACCGAGCAGTTCTTC. This chain links TRBV9 with TRBJ2-1; perhaps TRBD2 as D (6 bases). Trimming took 0 bases from V and 10 from J, leaving 17 bases between them. The CDR3 extends over 15 amino acids. The germline V gene has CDR1 SGDLS and CDR2 YYNGEE.

The genes are TRBV18 and TRBJ2-7; D might be TRBD2 (7 bases). This CDR3 contains 15 residues. Germline V lookup: CDR1 KGHSH, CDR2 LQKENI. V was pared by 2 bases and J by 3 bases, with 14 bases between. CDR3 loop: CASSPEGGGYYEQYF. The CDR3 DNA is TGTGCCAGCTCACCAGAAGGGGGGGGGTACTACGAGCAGTACTTC.

This chain connects TRBV25-1 to TRBJ1-3, with a tentative D call TRBD1 (6 bases). The CDR3 spans 15 residues. CDR1 is MGHDK and CDR2 is SYGVNS in the germline V gene. Trimming shortened V by 8 bases and J by 0 bases, and 14 bases separated the two germline ends. CDR3 amino acids: CASQQGWGSGNTIYF. The DNA of the CDR3 is TGTGCCAGCCAACAGGGTTGGGGCTCTGGAAACACCATATATTTT. Full variable domain (remainder filled in from reference TRBV25-1 and TRBJ1-3): EADIYQTPRYLVIGTGKKITLECSQTMGHDKMYWYQQDPGMELHLIHYSYGVNSTEKGDLSSESTVSRIRTEHFPLTLESARPSHTSQYLCASQQGWGSGNTIYFGEGSWLTVV.

This rearrangement joins TRBV9 to TRBJ2-1; D perhaps matches TRBD1 (6 bases). This CDR3 spans 17 amino acids. Per germline, CDR1 SGDLS and CDR2 YYNGEE. Trimming took off 2 bases at V and 0 bases at J, with 15 bases between the two ends. CDR3 residues: CASSVSRGLTSYNEQFF. The CDR3 coding sequence is TGTGCCAGCAGCGTGTCCAGGGGTTTAACCTCCTACAATGAGCAGTTCTTC. Based on the CDR3 plus reference TRBV9 and TRBJ2-1, the full variable domain is DSGVTQTPKHLITATGQRVTLRCSPRSGDLSVYWYQQSLDQGLQFLIQYYNGEERAKGNILERFSAQQFPDLHSELNLSSLELGDSALYFCASSVSRGLTSYNEQFFGPGTRLTVL.

DNA of the CDR3: TGTGCCAGCTCCCAGGGAGGGACCGGCTATGGCTACACCTTC. Protein sequence: CASSQGGTGYGYTF. This chain links TRBV18 with TRBJ1-2; maybe TRBD1 (5 bases). Germline CDR1 KGHSH, CDR2 LQKENI. The CDR3 sequence is 14 residues long. V lost 6 bases and J lost 4, with 15 bases in between.

Here the CDR3 reads CASSPALRGEETQYF. CDR3 DNA: TGTGCCAGCAGCCCGGCGTTGCGGGGGGAAGAGACCCAGTACTTC. This chain connects TRBV7-3 to TRBJ2-5; TRBD2 matches 8 bases. The V and J ends lost 5 bases and 3 bases, in that order; junction bases with no gene match: 8. CDR1 is SGHTA and CDR2 is FQGTGA in the germline V gene. The CDR3 sequence is 15 residues long.

This chain connects TRBV9 to TRBJ2-5; a possible D gene is TRBD2 (6 bases). From germline, CDR1 is SGDLS and CDR2 YYNGEE. This CDR3 is built from 18 residues. The V and J ends lost 3 bases and 4 bases respectively, with 25 bases between them. CDR3: CASSDDSRLVRGGETQYF. The DNA of the CDR3 is TGTGCCAGCAGCGACGACTCCCGACTAGTCCGGGGTGGAGAGACCCAGTACTTC. The variable domain in full, completed from reference TRBV9 and TRBJ2-5, reads DSGVTQTPKHLITATGQRVTLRCSPRSGDLSVYWYQQSLDQGLQFLIQYYNGEERAKGNILERFSAQQFPDLHSELNLSSLELGDSALYFCASSDDSRLVRGGETQYFGPGTRLLVL.

The rearrangement links TRBV28 to TRBJ2-3, with D possibly matching TRBD2 (7 bases). Trimming removed 3 bases at V and 2 bases at J, with 9 bases between. This CDR3 region has 14 residues. The V gene's germline CDR1 is MDHEN and CDR2 SYDVKM. This CDR3 reads CASSFGGLTDTQYF. CDR3 DNA: TGTGCCAGCAGTTTCGGGGGGCTCACAGATACGCAGTATTTT.

This clone was recorded a few times. V gene TRBV13 combines with J gene TRBJ2-7, with D possibly being TRBD1 (6 bases). CDR1 PRHDT and CDR2 FYEKMQ come from the germline V gene (reference sequence). Deletions cut 5 bases from V and 2 bases from J, with 22 bases between. The CDR3 covers 17 residues. The CDR3 nucleotides are TGTGCCAGCAGCGATGACCGGGACAATCGTTTGGCCTACGAGCAGTACTTC. This translates into CASSDDRDNRLAYEQYF.

The J gene is TRBJ2-2, the V gene TRBV4-1, with 15 positions matching TRBD2. There are 17 residues in the CDR3. V lost 2 bases to trimming and J lost 6 bases; unmatched junction nucleotides: 4. CDR1 and CDR2 (germline): MGHRA, YSYEKL. CDR3: CASSQRTSGGAPGELFF. The DNA of the CDR3 is TGCGCCAGCAGCCAACGGACTAGCGGGGGGGCCCCCGGGGAGCTGTTTTTT.

The chain uses TRBV5-1 and TRBJ2-7; TRBD2 aligns across 7 bases. The CDR3 extends over 15 amino acids. Germline CDR1 reads SGHRS; CDR2 reads YFSETQ. With V trimmed by 7 bases and J by 7 bases, 17 bases remained unmatched. CDR3 loop: CASGQYGGSEEEQYF. CDR3 DNA: TGCGCCAGCGGCCAATACGGGGGGAGCGAAGAGGAGCAGTACTTC.

Only one count was recorded for this clone. This clone may be a read error of a much larger clone one base away. The V call is TRBV19, the J call TRBJ1-5, with TRBD1 as a possible D gene (5 bases). The CDR3 sequence is 15 residues long. In germline, CDR1 is LNHDA, CDR2 SQIVND (reference sequence). In DNA form, the CDR3 reads TGTGTCAGTAGTATGCGGCAGGGAACCAATCAGCCCCAGCATTTT. Protein product: CVSSMRQGTNQPQHF.

V usage is TRBV5-1 and J usage is TRBJ1-1, with 9 bases that match TRBD1. This CDR3 has 15 amino acids. The J segment lost 6 bases and the V segment lost 4 bases, leaving 10 bases of the junction unmatched. The germline V gene has CDR1 SGHRS and CDR2 YFSETQ. This chain's CDR3 is CASSPLTGGGSEAFF. The CDR3 bases are TGCGCCAGCAGCCCTCTCACAGGGGGCGGCTCTGAAGCTTTCTTT.

J is TRBJ2-1 and V is TRBV30, with 13 bases aligning to TRBD2. The CDR3 sequence is 14 residues long. The germline CDR1 and CDR2 sequences are GTSNPN and SVGIG (reference sequence). The CDR3: CACPGTSGDHEQFF. DNA for the CDR3: TGTGCTTGCCCCGGGACTAGCGGGGACCATGAGCAGTTCTTC.

This clone was seen a single time. The chain has TRBV27 and TRBJ2-7; D possibly corresponds to TRBD1 (5 bases). The CDR3 is made up of 15 amino acids. Trimming shortened V by 0 bases and J by 1 base, and 10 bases separated the two germline ends. The germline gives CDR1 MNHEY, CDR2 SMNVEV (reference sequence). The CDR3 DNA reads TGTGCCAGCAGTTTATCCTTGACAGCTTCCTACGAGCAGTACTTC. Its protein is CASSLSLTASYEQYF.

J is TRBJ1-1 and V is TRBV6-5; no reliable D call. The CDR3 is 15 residues long. V was trimmed by 0 bases and J by 6 bases, leaving 14 bases between them. Germline lookup yields CDR1 MNHEY and CDR2 SVGAGI. CDR3 bases: TGTGCCAGCAGTTACTCCGGCAGCCTAGAGGCTGAAGCTTTCTTT. Translating it yields CASSYSGSLEAEAFF.

The sample holds one count of this clone. The J gene is TRBJ1-5, the V gene TRBV29-1; 9 positions match TRBD1. The ends lost 4 bases at V and 0 bases at J; junction bases unmatched: 4. The V gene's germline CDR1 is SQVTM and CDR2 ANQGSEA. The CDR3 is made up of 15 amino acids. This CDR3 reads CSVGGQGNSNQPQHF. The CDR3 DNA reads TGCAGCGTTGGGGGACAGGGTAATAGCAATCAGCCCCAGCATTTT.

For this clone: Other DNA sequences of this sample code for an identical CDR3. The chain is built from TRBV6-5 and TRBJ2-7; D is unclear. From germline, CDR1 is MNHEY and CDR2 SVGAGI. V lost 2 bases and J 4 bases, leaving 9 bases between the germline ends. CDR3 length: 13 amino acids. The CDR3 region is CASSYGGPYEQYF. In nucleotides, the CDR3 is TGTGCCAGCAGTTACGGTGGGCCATACGAGCAGTACTTC.

This chain connects TRBV5-1 to TRBJ2-1; TRBD1 matches 8 bases. V dropped 2 bases and J dropped 7; count of bases not matched to a gene: 5. Germline-derived CDR1 and CDR2 are SGHRS and YFSETQ. This CDR3 is 14 amino acids long. CDR3 protein: CASSLEDRVNEQFF. The CDR3 coding sequence is TGCGCCAGCAGCTTAGAGGACAGGGTGAATGAGCAGTTCTTC.

The chain is built from TRBV25-1 and TRBJ2-1, with D tentatively TRBD2 (6 bases). The ends were cut back, 7 bases at V and 7 bases at J, with 17 bases in the middle. Germline V CDR1 and CDR2: MGHDK, SYGVNS. There are 14 residues in the CDR3. The CDR3 sequence is CASNLGRGSNEQFF. CDR3 DNA: TGTGCCAGCAATCTAGGGCGGGGATCGAATGAGCAGTTCTTC.